Presented here are 21 T cell receptor beta chains from one specimen sequenced in a study of T cell responses to AZD1222 COVID-19 vaccine. The repertoire was sequenced with immunoSEQ multiplex PCR; TCRdb's copy has only in-frame clones and lacks some. There are some 97,000 clones in the sample; about 87% occur only once, and under 2% lies in the top ten. The material was peripheral blood, obtained on day 0 of AZD1222 vaccination. These receptors were obtained from an adult in good health.

V usage is TRBV6-5 and J usage is TRBJ1-2; 8 bases map to TRBD1. This CDR3 comprises 14 residues. V lost 6 bases to trimming and J lost 7 bases; unmatched junction nucleotides: 10. Germline CDR1 is MNHEY and CDR2 is SVGAGI. The CDR3 DNA reads as TGTGCCAGCAGCGACCCGGGACAGGTACTTGGCTACACCTTC. Encoded protein: CASSDPGQVLGYTF.

In this sample, this clone turned up once. The chain couples TRBV2 to TRBJ1-1; D may be TRBD1 (5 bases). The CDR3 contains 14 residues. Deletions cut 7 bases from V and 4 bases from J, with 16 bases between. Germline V gene lookup returns CDR1 SNHLY and CDR2 FYNNEI. The CDR3 nucleotides read TGTGCCAGCACCCCGGGACTCACCCCCACTGAAGCTTTCTTT. This gives the protein CASTPGLTPTEAFF.

The chain employs TRBV7-2 and TRBJ2-5; 16 bases align to TRBD2. Germline CDR1 and CDR2: SGHTA and FQGNSA. This CDR3 comprises 16 residues. V shed 4 bases and J 4 bases; nucleotides not matched to a gene: 3. The CDR3 nucleotides are TGTGCCAGCAGCTCGGGACTAGCGGGAGGGGGAGAGACCCAGTACTTC. It encodes CASSSGLAGGGETQYF. Looking up the rest from reference TRBV7-2 and TRBJ2-5 gives the full variable domain: GAGVSQSPSNKVTEKGKDVELRCDPISGHTALYWYRQSLGQGLEFLIYFQGNSAPDKSGLPSDRFSAERTGGSVSTLTIQRTQQEDSAVYLCASSSGLAGGGETQYFGPGTRLLVL.

The V call is TRBV10-3, the J call TRBJ1-3; weak D call: TRBD1 (5 bases). The ends were cut back, 11 bases at V and 0 bases at J, with 14 bases in the middle. Germline loops: CDR1 ENHRY, CDR2 SYGVKD. The CDR3 is made up of 14 amino acids. As DNA, the CDR3 is TGTGCCGTAAGACAGACGAGCTCTGGAAACACCATATATTTT. Protein sequence: CAVRQTSSGNTIYF.

This clone occurred once. The chain is built from TRBV5-5 and TRBJ1-1, with D uncertain. The V end lost 1 base, the J end lost 5 bases, and 9 bases lay between the germline ends. Looked up from germline, CDR1 is SGHKS and CDR2 is YYEKEE (reference sequence). This CDR3 is built from 13 residues. CDR3 in amino acids: CASSLWVETEAFF. CDR3 DNA sequence: TGTGCCAGCAGCTTGTGGGTTGAGACTGAAGCTTTCTTT.

This chain links TRBV9 with TRBJ2-1; a weak D match, TRBD1 (7 bases). This CDR3 spans 15 amino acids. Trimming left V 3 bases short and J 5 bases short, with 15 bases between. Germline CDR1 SGDLS, CDR2 YYNGEE. CDR3 loop: CASSAGGSGHNEQFF. The CDR3 DNA is TGTGCCAGCAGCGCAGGGGGGTCGGGTCACAATGAGCAGTTCTTC. Full variable domain (rest looked up from reference TRBV9 and TRBJ2-1): DSGVTQTPKHLITATGQRVTLRCSPRSGDLSVYWYQQSLDQGLQFLIQYYNGEERAKGNILERFSAQQFPDLHSELNLSSLELGDSALYFCASSAGGSGHNEQFFGPGTRLTVL.

The CDR3 sequence: CASSLIGRENTEAFF. Written as DNA, the CDR3 is TGTGCCAGCAGTTTAATCGGCAGGGAAAACACTGAAGCTTTCTTT. V is TRBV28 and J is TRBJ1-1; the D gene is possibly TRBD1 (5 bases). V was clipped by 2 bases and J by 2 bases, with 12 bases between them. This CDR3 has 15 residues. Per germline, CDR1 MDHEN and CDR2 SYDVKM.

The J gene is TRBJ2-5, the V gene TRBV29-1; D is perhaps TRBD1 (7 bases). Deletions cut 7 bases from V and 5 bases from J, with 17 bases between. Germline CDR1 and CDR2: SQVTM and ANQGSEA. The length of the CDR3 is 13 residues. The CDR3 coding sequence is TGCAGCGCCCTGGCAGGGGGGTGGGAGACCCAGTACTTC. Translation gives CSALAGGWETQYF.

The chain is built from TRBV5-8 and TRBJ1-5; the D is unclear. The CDR3 consists of 14 residues. Trimming took off 0 bases at V and 9 bases at J, with 13 bases between the two ends. CDR1 is SGHTS and CDR2 is YDEGEE in the germline V gene. CDR3 region: CASSLADSPGPQHF. The CDR3 region has the DNA TGTGCCAGCAGCTTGGCAGATTCCCCGGGGCCCCAGCATTTT.

This chain connects TRBV19 to TRBJ2-7; 7 nucleotides line up with TRBD2. Germline-derived CDR1 and CDR2 are LNHDA and SQIVND (reference sequence). Losses at the gene ends were 3 bases for V and 2 bases for J; bases not matched to a gene: 7. The CDR3 is 15 amino acids. CDR3 residues: CASSMKVGGPYEQYF. The CDR3 nucleotides read TGTGCCAGTAGTATGAAAGTGGGAGGGCCCTACGAGCAGTACTTC. The full variable domain, in which reference TRBV19 and TRBJ2-7 provide the parts outside the CDR3, is DGGITQSPKYLFRKEGQNVTLSCEQNLNHDAMYWYRQDPGQGLRLIYYSQIVNDFQKGDIAEGYSVSREKKESFPLTVTSAQKNPTAFYLCASSMKVGGPYEQYFGPGTRLTVT.

The chain combines TRBV10-3 with TRBJ2-2; 9 bases align to TRBD2. This CDR3 contains 15 residues. Germline CDR1 reads ENHRY; CDR2 reads SYGVKD. V lost 8 bases, J lost 3 bases, and 7 bases stayed unmatched. As DNA, the CDR3 is TGTGCCATCGGGGGGATAGCGGGAGACACCGGGGAGCTGTTTTTT. This sequence encodes CAIGGIAGDTGELFF.

V gene TRBV11-3 combines with J gene TRBJ2-3; TRBD1 matches 9 bases. This CDR3 comprises 14 residues. Trimming took 8 bases from V and 2 from J; bases not matched to a gene: 5. Germline V lookup: CDR1 SGHNT, CDR2 YENEEA. The chain's CDR3 is CASWGQGYTDTQYF. CDR3 sequence (DNA): TGTGCCAGCTGGGGACAGGGTTACACAGATACGCAGTATTTT.

This chain connects TRBV7-3 to TRBJ2-1; TRBD1 matches 9 bases. The CDR3 has 18 residues. Germline V gene sequence: CDR1 SGHTA, CDR2 FQGTGA. Losses at the gene ends were 4 bases for V and 7 bases for J; bases not matched to a gene: 17. DNA for the CDR3: TGTGCCAGCAGCTACGTCCCCTTTCCGGGACAGGGAGATAATGAGCAGTTCTTC. This gives the protein CASSYVPFPGQGDNEQFF.

V is TRBV28 and J is TRBJ1-2; D is undetermined. Trimming left V 2 bases short and J 4 bases short, with 17 bases between. Germline values: CDR1 MDHEN, CDR2 SYDVKM. This CDR3 has 16 residues. Here the CDR3 DNA reads TGTGCCAGCAGTTTACGGCTGAGCGGGATGCCCTATGGCTACACCTTC. Encoded protein: CASSLRLSGMPYGYTF.

The chain couples TRBV30 to TRBJ2-5; D tentatively reads TRBD1 or TRBD2 (5 bases each). The germline gives CDR1 GTSNPN, CDR2 SVGIG (reference sequence). The CDR3 is 14 amino acids. Trimming pared 1 base from V and 3 bases from J, leaving 12 bases between. The CDR3 sequence: CAWSDNGGKETQYF. CDR3 coding DNA: TGTGCCTGGAGTGATAATGGGGGTAAAGAGACCCAGTACTTC.

The chain links TRBV19 to TRBJ1-3; D is ambiguous. Germline-derived CDR1 and CDR2 are LNHDA and SQIVND (reference sequence). The V gene lost 4 bases and the J gene lost 1 base, with 14 bases spanning the gap. CDR3 length: 16 amino acids. The CDR3 DNA reads TGTGCCAGTAGTACATCACAAGCAAGATCTGGAAACACCATATATTTT. It codes for CASSTSQARSGNTIYF.

The rearrangement links TRBV5-4 to TRBJ2-3; D is perhaps TRBD2 (6 bases). The germline gives CDR1 SGHNT, CDR2 YYREEE (reference sequence). The V end was cut by 1 base, the J end by 6 bases, with 21 bases between. This CDR3 spans 17 amino acids. The CDR3 DNA is TGTGCCAGCAGCTTGTATAGGGGAGGTCGATATTGGGATACGCAGTATTTT. Protein sequence: CASSLYRGGRYWDTQYF.

The chain links TRBV4-1 to TRBJ2-3; D remains unclear. The CDR3 consists of 13 residues. From germline, CDR1 is MGHRA and CDR2 YSYEKL. Trimming removed 0 bases from V and 4 bases from J, with 5 bases in between. CDR3 in DNA: TGCGCCAGCAGCCAAGATACCCCAGATACGCAGTATTTT. Its protein is CASSQDTPDTQYF.

J is TRBJ2-4 and V is TRBV21-1. TRBV21-1 is deemed a pseudogene. This CDR3 region has 14 residues. The CDR3 DNA follows: TGTGCCAGCAGGGGTTTGCTGGTCAAAAACATTCAGTACTTC. Amino acid sequence: CASRGLLVKNIQYF.

This chain connects TRBV7-2 to TRBJ2-3; 8 bases line up with TRBD2. Per germline, CDR1 SGHTA and CDR2 FQGNSA. V trimming: 2 bases; J trimming: 1 base; junction bases outside the gene matches: 2. The length of the CDR3 is 15 residues. For the CDR3, the DNA is TGTGCCAGCAGCTTACCGACTAGCGGCACAGATACGCAGTATTTT. Its translation is CASSLPTSGTDTQYF.

This chain uses TRBV4-1 with TRBJ2-6, with a weak D call TRBD2 (5 bases). The length of the CDR3 is 17 residues. Germline values: CDR1 MGHRA, CDR2 YSYEKL. The CDR3 bases are TGCGCAGCGGCCCGTGGCGGCATTCTCTCTGGGGCCAACGTCCTGACTTTC. Protein product: CAAARGGILSGANVLTF.